This TCR beta chain was identified in a study of blood T cells in healthy people across ages. Each donor's blood draw was approximately 10 milliliters of peripheral blood. Primers used in a second PCR of about 7 to 11 cycles were a sample-barcoded 5' primer and a J-beta primer mix. Each CDR3 protein is one row after TCRdb ran MiXCR on the 5' RACE reads. The sample consists of more than 1 million distinct CDR3 sequences, 45% of them appearing once. Study findings and constraints: Long-lived donors carried more naive CD4+ cells and greater diversity than aged donors.

The CDR3 runs to 13 residues. The V end lost 0 bases, the J end lost 11 bases, and 13 bases lay between the germline ends. The germline V gene has CDR1 LGHNA and CDR2 YSLEER. Turning to this clonotype: Its specificity is unknown.

The specimen was blood. This sequence was found in a woman in her fifties or sixties in good health. The gene calls are TRBV4-3 and TRBJ1-1, with D tentatively TRBD1 (6 bases). Written as DNA, the CDR3 is TGCGCCAGCAGCCAAGATATCTACAGGGACGCTTTCTTT. The encoded protein is CASSQDIYRDAFF.